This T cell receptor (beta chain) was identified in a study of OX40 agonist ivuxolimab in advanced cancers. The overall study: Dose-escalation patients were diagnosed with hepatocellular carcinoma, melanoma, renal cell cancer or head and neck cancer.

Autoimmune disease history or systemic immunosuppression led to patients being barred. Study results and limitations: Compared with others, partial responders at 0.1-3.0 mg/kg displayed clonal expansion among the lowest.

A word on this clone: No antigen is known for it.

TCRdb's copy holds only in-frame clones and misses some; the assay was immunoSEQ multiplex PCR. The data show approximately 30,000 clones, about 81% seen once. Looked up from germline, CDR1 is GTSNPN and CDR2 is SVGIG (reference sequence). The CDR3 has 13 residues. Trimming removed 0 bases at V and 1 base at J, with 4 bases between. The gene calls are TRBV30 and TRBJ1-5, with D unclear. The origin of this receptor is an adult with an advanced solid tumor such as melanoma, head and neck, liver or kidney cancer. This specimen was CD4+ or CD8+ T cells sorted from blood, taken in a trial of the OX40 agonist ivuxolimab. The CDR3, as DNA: TGTGCCTGGAGTGTTGAGAGCAATCAGCCCCAGCATTTT. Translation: CAWSVESNQPQHF.